A selection of T cell receptor beta chains follows, all from one sample in a study of CD8 T cells in Susac syndrome. In TCRdb, the immunoSEQ multiplex PCR reads were re-called with MiXCR into one record per CDR3 protein. This table holds just over 80,000 distinct CDR3 sequences, 94% found once. The sequenced sample consisted of CD8+ T cells from PBMCs. These receptors were collected from a human donor in good health. Both conserved end residues are part of each CDR3. The D gene is left open where the match is weak. Clone size, where shown, is once, few, many, or a class for clones that have expanded.

v_gene	j_gene	abundance	d_gene	CDR3nt	CDR3aa
TRBV15	TRBJ2-1	NA	NA	TGTGCCACCAGCAGAGTTGCTACTTCCTACAATGAGCAGTTCTTC	CATSRVATSYNEQFF
TRBV7-9	TRBJ2-2	once	NA	TGTGCCAGCAGTTTCCGGGGACGGAATACTCATGCCGGGGAGCTGTTTTTT	CASSFRGRNTHAGELFF
TRBV6-2/TRBV6-3	TRBJ2-3	NA	NA	TGTGCCAGCAGTTACTCGGGTTATTTACCCACAGATACGCAGTATTTT	CASSYSGYLPTDTQYF
TRBV5-6	TRBJ1-5	NA	TRBD1	TGTGCCAGCAGCTTGGGCAGGGGGGGTCAGCCCCAGCATTTT	CASSLGRGGQPQHF
TRBV23-1	TRBJ1-2	NA	NA	TGCGCCAGCAGTCCCCCCAGAACAGGTGGCTATGGCTACACCTTC	CASSPPRTGGYGYTF
TRBV4-3	TRBJ1-1	once	TRBD1	TGCGCCAGCAGCCAAGCGGCGATAGGGGGCCGAACTGAAGCTTTCTTT	CASSQAAIGGRTEAFF
TRBV7-6	TRBJ2-1	NA	TRBD2	TGTGCCAGCAGCTCTCCCTTTAGCGGGAGCTCCTACAATGAGCAGTTCTTC	CASSSPFSGSSYNEQFF
TRBV7-9	TRBJ2-3	NA	NA	TGTGCCAGCAGCCCGCTCGGGGGCCGCACAGATACGCAGTATTTT	CASSPLGGRTDTQYF
TRBV6-5	TRBJ2-1	NA	NA	TGTGCCAGCAGTCCCGGGATCACCTACAATGAGCAGTTCTTC	CASSPGITYNEQFF
TRBV3-1	TRBJ2-3	once	TRBD2	TGTGCCAGCAGTCCTACCAGCGGGGAACACACAGATACGCAGTATTTT	CASSPTSGEHTDTQYF
TRBV11-2	TRBJ1-5	NA	NA	TGTACCAGCAGCCTAGGTTCCGGGACCAATCAGCCCCAGCATTTT	CTSSLGSGTNQPQHF
TRBV4-1	TRBJ1-2	NA	NA	TGCGCCAGCAGCCAAGAGCCAGGAGAATACTATGGCTACACCTTC	CASSQEPGEYYGYTF
TRBV9	TRBJ1-2	NA	NA	TGTGCCAGCAGCGTTCCAGGAGAAGCGCGGGGCTACACCTTC	CASSVPGEARGYTF
TRBV29-1	TRBJ2-1	NA	TRBD2	TGCAGCGTTGAGAGCGGGAGGCCGGACAATGAGCAGTTCTTC	CSVESGRPDNEQFF
TRBV27	TRBJ2-7	once	NA	TGTGCCAGCAGTTTACCAGGACAAGAAAGGTACGAGCAGTACTTC	CASSLPGQERYEQYF
TRBV15	TRBJ2-3	NA	TRBD2	TGTGCCACCAGCAGAGATGGGACTAGCCGAGCCGAAGATACGCAGTATTTT	CATSRDGTSRAEDTQYF
TRBV4-1	TRBJ1-1	once	NA	TGCGCCAGCAGCCAAGATACGGGGTCTCCCGAAGCTTTCTTT	CASSQDTGSPEAFF
TRBV9	TRBJ2-1	NA	TRBD2	TGTGCCAGCAGCATACCAATTAGCGGGGGGGCATCCAATGAGCAGTTCTTC	CASSIPISGGASNEQFF
TRBV7-2	TRBJ2-5	NA	TRBD1	TGTGCCAGCAGCCCAACCTGGACAGGGCTCCAAGAGACCCAGTACTTC	CASSPTWTGLQETQYF
TRBV30	TRBJ1-2	NA	NA	TGTGCCTGGTCCACCGAAGGTGGGGGGACCTATGGCTACACCTTC	CAWSTEGGGTYGYTF
TRBV27	TRBJ1-2	NA	TRBD1	TGTGCCAGCAGTTTACAGACAGGGGCGGATCACTATGGCTACACCTTC	CASSLQTGADHYGYTF
TRBV5-6	TRBJ2-5	NA	NA	TGTGCCAGCAGCTTGGAGATCCAAGAGACCCAGTACTTC	CASSLEIQETQYF
TRBV9	TRBJ2-5	once	NA	TGTGCCAGCAGCACCTACGGACAGACTTCGGGCGAGACCCAGTACTTC	CASSTYGQTSGETQYF
TRBV7-9	TRBJ2-1	NA	TRBD2	TGTGCCAGCAGCTTGGGGACTAGCGGAGACGAGCAGTTCTTC	CASSLGTSGDEQFF
TRBV24-1	TRBJ2-5	once	NA	TGTGCCACCAGTGGAAGCGGTGACGGAGAGACCCAGTACTTC	CATSGSGDGETQYF
TRBV5-1	TRBJ2-3	NA	TRBD1	TGCGCCAGCAGCTCCCCCGGGACAGGCACAGATACGCAGTATTTT	CASSSPGTGTDTQYF
TRBV7-9	TRBJ2-5	NA	TRBD1	TGTGCCAGCAGCCCGGGGGGACAGGGACCGCGGGAGACCCAGTACTTC	CASSPGGQGPRETQYF
TRBV25-1	TRBJ2-2	NA	TRBD1	TGTGCCAGCAGTGAATTCCGGGACAGCACCGGGGAGCTGTTTTTT	CASSEFRDSTGELFF
TRBV7-9	TRBJ2-1	once	TRBD2	TGTGCCAGCAGCGTTAGCGGGGGAACCTACAATGAGCAGTTCTTC	CASSVSGGTYNEQFF
TRBV24-1	TRBJ2-2	NA	TRBD2	TGTGCCACCAGTGATTCGCGACTAGCGGGAGGGCTAAAATCCGGCACCGGGGAGCTGTTTTTT	CATSDSRLAGGLKSGTGELFF
TRBV7-6	TRBJ2-7	NA	NA	TGTGCCAGCAGCCCCTCCAACCCCTACGAGCAGTACTTC	CASSPSNPYEQYF
TRBV11-2	TRBJ2-3	NA	TRBD1	TGTGCCAGCAGCTCCCGCCGGGACAGGGGGGCGGGCACAGATACGCAGTATTTT	CASSSRRDRGAGTDTQYF
TRBV4-1	TRBJ2-5	NA	NA	TGCGCCAGCAGCCAAGTGTCAGGTGGAGAGACCCAGTACTTC	CASSQVSGGETQYF
TRBV9	TRBJ1-1	NA	NA	TGTGCCAGCAGCGTAGTTCCAGGGGAGATCACTGAAGCTTTCTTT	CASSVVPGEITEAFF
TRBV24-1	TRBJ1-5	NA	NA	TGTGCCACCAGTTCAGGGATCCATCAGCCCCAGCATTTT	CATSSGIHQPQHF
TRBV9	TRBJ1-1	NA	TRBD1	TGTGCCAGCAGCGTAGCCGACAGGGTCCCTGAAGCTTTCTTT	CASSVADRVPEAFF
TRBV20-1	TRBJ2-1	NA	NA	TGCAGTGCTAGAGATTGGGAAAGCGACTACAATGAGCAGTTCTTC	CSARDWESDYNEQFF
TRBV29-1	TRBJ1-2	NA	NA	TGCAGCGTCCCGACGGGAATAAGGGGCTACACCTTC	CSVPTGIRGYTF
TRBV9	TRBJ1-1	NA	NA	TGTGCCAGCAGTCTTCCGGGCGACACTGAAGCTTTCTTT	CASSLPGDTEAFF
TRBV9	TRBJ1-6	NA	NA	TGTGCCAGCAGCGGAAGGGGTTCACCCCTCCACTTT	CASSGRGSPLHF
TRBV27	TRBJ1-5	NA	TRBD1	TGTGCCAGCAGTGGACAGGCCTCGTGGCCCCAGCATTTT	CASSGQASWPQHF
TRBV2	TRBJ2-3	NA	NA	TGTGCCAGCAGTGAAGCAGTTACACGCACAGATACGCAGTATTTT	CASSEAVTRTDTQYF
TRBV11-2	TRBJ1-1	NA	TRBD1	TGTGCCAGCAGCTTAGACCTACGAAAACAGGGGGCGAACACTGAAGCTTTCTTT	CASSLDLRKQGANTEAFF
TRBV13	TRBJ2-5	few	NA	TGTGCCAGCTCGTCCGGGGACGAGACCCAGTACTTC	CASSSGDETQYF
TRBV5-4	TRBJ1-2	NA	TRBD1	TGTGCCAGCAGTCGGACAGGGTCGAGCTATGGCTACACCTTC	CASSRTGSSYGYTF
TRBV13	TRBJ2-1	NA	NA	TGTGCCAGCAGCTTGTTCGGAGGCTCCTACAATGAGCAGTTCTTC	CASSLFGGSYNEQFF
TRBV9	TRBJ1-2	NA	TRBD1	TGTGCCAGCAGCATCAACCGGGACAGGGATGGCTATGGCTACACCTTC	CASSINRDRDGYGYTF
TRBV4-1	TRBJ2-7	NA	NA	TGCGCCAGCAGCCAAGATCAATCCCGGGAGCAGTACTTC	CASSQDQSREQYF
TRBV25-1	TRBJ1-5	NA	NA	TGTGCCAGCAGTGAAGGCTCTCGGGGGTTCACTCAGCCCCAGCATTTT	CASSEGSRGFTQPQHF
TRBV9	TRBJ2-1	NA	TRBD2	TGTGCCAGCAGCGCTAGCGGGGGGGCCCACAATGAGCAGTTCTTC	CASSASGGAHNEQFF
TRBV6-5	TRBJ2-7	NA	TRBD1	TGTGCCAGCAGTTACAAAAGACAGGGGGTCCACGAGCAGTACTTC	CASSYKRQGVHEQYF
TRBV10-2	TRBJ2-1	NA	TRBD1	TGCGCCAGCCGGGACAGGGACTACAATGAGCAGTTCTTC	CASRDRDYNEQFF
TRBV29-1	TRBJ1-1	NA	NA	TGCAGGGGCGGGGACACCATCACTGAAGCTTTCTTT	CRGGDTITEAFF
TRBV29-1	TRBJ2-1	NA	NA	TGCAGCGTGAGGGCTGCGAGCTCCTACAATGAGCAGTTCTTC	CSVRAASSYNEQFF
TRBV29-1	TRBJ2-7	NA	TRBD1	TGCAGCGTTGAACCCGGGACAGTTTCCCACGAGCAGTACTTC	CSVEPGTVSHEQYF
TRBV7-9	TRBJ2-1	NA	TRBD2	TGTGCCAGCATGCTAGCGGGTACCTACAATGAGCAGTTCTTC	CASMLAGTYNEQFF
TRBV28	TRBJ2-2	NA	TRBD2	TGTGCCAGCAGAGAGCGGGAGGGCCGAGACGGGGAGCTGTTTTTT	CASREREGRDGELFF
TRBV6-4	TRBJ2-1	NA	TRBD2	TGTGCCAGCAGTGACTCTGGCGGGAGGGCCTACAATGAGCAGTTCTTC	CASSDSGGRAYNEQFF
TRBV4-1	TRBJ2-4	NA	NA	TGCGCCAGCAGCCCCCACTCGCAGGGGGGTGACATTCAGTACTTC	CASSPHSQGGDIQYF
TRBV29-1	TRBJ1-1	NA	TRBD1	TGCAGCGCTGGGACAGGAAGGACCACTGAAGCTTTCTTT	CSAGTGRTTEAFF